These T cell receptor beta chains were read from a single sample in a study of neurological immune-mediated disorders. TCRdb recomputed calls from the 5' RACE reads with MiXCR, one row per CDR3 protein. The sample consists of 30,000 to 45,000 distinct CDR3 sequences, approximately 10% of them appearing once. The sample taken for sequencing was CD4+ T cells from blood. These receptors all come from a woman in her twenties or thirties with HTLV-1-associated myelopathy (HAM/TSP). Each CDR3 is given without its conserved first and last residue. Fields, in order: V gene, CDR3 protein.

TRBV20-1 SVWDFNNEQF
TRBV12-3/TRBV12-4 ASSFSGMGSPLH
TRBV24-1 ATSEHISTDTQY
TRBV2 ASKQERSNQPQH
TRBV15 ATSRPTVEEAF
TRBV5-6 ASSPGTGNTIY
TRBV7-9 ASSSTGVGAAF
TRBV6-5 ASSYREDSPLH
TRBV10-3 SVGSDMGLNYEQY
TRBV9 ASSVGWSTEAF
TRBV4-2 ASSQTGSDSNQPQH
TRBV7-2 ASSLATLSSSVYGYT
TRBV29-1 SVNRGADTQY
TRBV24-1 ATSDSSNQPQH
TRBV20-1 SAGRDRGSLH
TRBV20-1 SARVRDRDSGANVLT
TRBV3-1 ASNPGGDLRGYT